A single TCR beta chain is shown here with its context. What it binds is unknown. The sample originates from a study of CD8+ T cells in alopecia areata. V was trimmed by 0 bases and J by 4 bases, leaving 11 bases between them. This CDR3 region has 14 residues. Germline CDR1 SQVTM, CDR2 ANQGSEA. Treatment specified: oral pan-JAK inhibitor, 5-10 mg twice daily. TCR sequencing used cDNA made by reverse transcription of extracted RNA. TCRdb's table, derived via immunoSEQ multiplex PCR, lists solely in-frame clones and lacks some. The repertoire includes some 190,000 clones, 60% to 70% of them detected once, and approximately 0.63% sits in the top ten. Whole-study results and caveats: There was only one nonresponder, so it was unclear how baseline CD8+ expansion relates to response. In scalp and blood, many expanded lesional clones persisted during tofacitinib. Alphabeta T cells residing in normal skin are also sequenced in scalp samples.

The genes are TRBV29-1 and TRBJ2-3; D is perhaps TRBD1 or TRBD2 (5 bases each). This sequence originates from a human donor with alopecia areata. The source material was CD4+ T cells sorted from blood, sampled at week 4, from a patient treated with tofacitinib. The CDR3 DNA is TGCAGCGTTGAAGATGGCCAGGGAGCAGATACGCAGTATTTT. Its protein is CSVEDGQGADTQYF.